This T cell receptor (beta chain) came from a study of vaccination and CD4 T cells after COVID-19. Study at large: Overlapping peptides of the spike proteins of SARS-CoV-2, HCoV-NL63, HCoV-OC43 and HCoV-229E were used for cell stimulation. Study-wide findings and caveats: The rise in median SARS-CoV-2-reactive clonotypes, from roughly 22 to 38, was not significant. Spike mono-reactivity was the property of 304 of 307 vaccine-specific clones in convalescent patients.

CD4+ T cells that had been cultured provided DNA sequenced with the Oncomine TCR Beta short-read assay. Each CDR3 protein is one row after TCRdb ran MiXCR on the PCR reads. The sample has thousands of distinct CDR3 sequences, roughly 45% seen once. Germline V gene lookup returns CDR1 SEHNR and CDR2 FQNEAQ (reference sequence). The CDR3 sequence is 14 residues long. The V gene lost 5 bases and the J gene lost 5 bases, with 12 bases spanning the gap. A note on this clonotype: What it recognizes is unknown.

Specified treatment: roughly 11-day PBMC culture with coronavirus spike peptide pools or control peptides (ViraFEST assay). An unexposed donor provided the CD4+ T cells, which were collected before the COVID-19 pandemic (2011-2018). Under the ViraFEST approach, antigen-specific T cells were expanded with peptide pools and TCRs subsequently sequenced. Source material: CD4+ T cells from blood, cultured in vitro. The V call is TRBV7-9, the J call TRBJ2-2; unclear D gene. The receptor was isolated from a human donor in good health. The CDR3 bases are TGTGCCAGCAGCCCCCAGACACTTACCGGGGAGCTGTTTTTT. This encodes CASSPQTLTGELFF. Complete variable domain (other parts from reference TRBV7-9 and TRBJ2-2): DTGVSQNPRHKITKRGQNVTFRCDPISEHNRLYWYRQTLGQGPEFLTYFQNEAQLEKSRLLSDRFSAERPKGSFSTLEIQRTEQGDSAMYLCASSPQTLTGELFFGEGSRLTVL.